This record concerns one T cell receptor beta chain sequence. There is no known antigen for this receptor. Per-nucleotide qualities are absent, and no much larger clonotype sits a single base away. The library was built by means of PCR. Sequencing relied on an Illumina HiSeq 2500. Molecular barcoding was employed in the preparation of TCR libraries, with unique molecular identifiers being used to normalize TCRbeta repertoire quantification. TCRdb trimmed public reads at Q25 via fastp, called clones via MiXCR and kept in-frame beta chains. Duplicate CDR3 protein sequences are folded into a single record with the most common DNA and genes. For this sample there are about 900,000 distinct CDR3 sequences; 25% to 30% appear just once. Jointly, the top ten make up roughly 30% of the sample. These data are taken from a study of T-cell reconstitution after alpha-beta-depleted transplantation in children (dated by TCRdb to 2016 to 2017). About the investigation overall: Using TCR repertoire profiling, the study followed T-cell immune reconstitution in a quantitative way in children after TCRalphabeta/CD19-depleted allogeneic hematopoietic cell transplantation.

According to the study, the label for this sample's treatment or condition signals: allogeneic hematopoietic cell transplantation with graft depleted of TCRalphabeta T cells and CD19 B cells. Transplant recipients were children who received TCRalphabeta/CD19-depleted allogeneic hematopoietic cell grafts. Findings and caveats that apply to the study as a whole: The apparently early alphabetaT-cell count recovery about two months after transplant was reportedly dependent on only several hundred rapidly expanded clones derived from non-depleted graft cells. In some patients, high TCRbeta diversity at day 60 was attributed to recipient T cells and intrathymic progenitors that had survived conditioning. The frequencies of hyperexpanded clones fell over the following months, and after one year, T-cell counts and TCRbeta diversity were mostly attributed to newly produced T cells.

This sequence originates from a boy less than two years old who had a stem cell transplant for SCID, so the T cells may come from the graft donor. Sequenced here: PBMCs, mostly from graft donor cells, sampled 360 days after TCRalphabeta/CD19-depleted stem cell transplant.

The bases read TGCAGTGCTACGACCGGGACAGGGAGCTCTGGAAACACCATATATTTT. Translated, it reads CSATTGTGSSGNTIYF. The sequence is built from TRBV20-1 and TRBJ1-3, and 9 junction bases match TRBD1. CDR1 is given as DFQATT and CDR2 as SNEGSKA, both from the germline V gene (reference sequence). V is cut back by 4 bases and J by 0 bases, with 7 bases in the junction unmatched. The CDR3, cysteine through phenylalanine, is 16 amino acids long. Just CDR3 DNA is preserved here, 48 bases in frame from base 1.